Listed below are T cell receptor beta chains from one sample, sequenced in a study of T cell responses to AZD1222 COVID-19 vaccine. Profiled with immunoSEQ multiplex PCR; TCRdb holds only in-frame clones, not every one. This sample has 100,000 to 150,000 clones; 90% occur once, and the top ten carry around 7.8%. Sequenced material: peripheral blood, taken on day 0 of AZD1222 vaccination. The source is an adult in good health. Both conserved end residues are part of each CDR3. Clone size is not always given. Where it is, it says once, few, many or a class for expanded clones.

v_call: TRBV19
clone_size: NA
cdr3_aa: CASEAGVRNTGELFF

v_call: TRBV6-5
clone_size: NA
cdr3_aa: CASSYLAGTGELFF

v_call: TRBV7-9
clone_size: once
cdr3_aa: CASSTNREGYTF

v_call: TRBV7-9
clone_size: NA
cdr3_aa: CASSLGGGLYNEQFF

v_call: TRBV27
clone_size: NA
cdr3_aa: CASSLSVPTPGGSPLHF

v_call: TRBV9
clone_size: NA
cdr3_aa: CASSANTGAWETQYF

v_call: TRBV24-1
clone_size: few
cdr3_aa: CATSDLDGAEAFF

v_call: TRBV5-1
clone_size: NA
cdr3_aa: CASSLKPGGAAEAFF

v_call: TRBV6-2/TRBV6-3
clone_size: NA
cdr3_aa: CASSYSGANTEAFF

v_call: TRBV6-8
clone_size: NA
cdr3_aa: CASSYSRGAEETQYF

v_call: TRBV7-3
clone_size: NA
cdr3_aa: CASSLAGANTGELFF

v_call: TRBV19
clone_size: NA
cdr3_aa: CASSDKRSYEQYF

v_call: TRBV29-1
clone_size: NA
cdr3_aa: CSGGLAGLNEQFF

v_call: TRBV28
clone_size: NA
cdr3_aa: CASSHPGLAGREQFF

v_call: TRBV28
clone_size: NA
cdr3_aa: CASSSGTIRQYF

v_call: TRBV7-9
clone_size: NA
cdr3_aa: CASSKLAGSYNEQFF